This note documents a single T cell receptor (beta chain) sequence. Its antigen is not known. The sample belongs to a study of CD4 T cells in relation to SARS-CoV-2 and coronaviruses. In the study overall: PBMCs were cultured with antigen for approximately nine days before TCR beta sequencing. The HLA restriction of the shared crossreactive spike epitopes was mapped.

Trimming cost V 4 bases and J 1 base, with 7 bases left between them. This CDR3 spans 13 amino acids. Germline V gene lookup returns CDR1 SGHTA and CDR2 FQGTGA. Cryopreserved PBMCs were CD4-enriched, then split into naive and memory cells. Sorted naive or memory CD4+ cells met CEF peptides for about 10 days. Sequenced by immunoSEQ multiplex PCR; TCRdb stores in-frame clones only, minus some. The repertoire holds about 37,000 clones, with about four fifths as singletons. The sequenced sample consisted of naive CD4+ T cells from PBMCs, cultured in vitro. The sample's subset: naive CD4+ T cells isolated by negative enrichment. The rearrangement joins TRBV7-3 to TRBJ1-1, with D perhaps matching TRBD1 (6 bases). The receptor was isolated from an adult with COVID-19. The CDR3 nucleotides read TGTGCCAGCAGCTCGGACAGGAACACTGAAGCTTTCTTT. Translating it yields CASSSDRNTEAFF.